The T cell receptor (beta chain) under discussion was sequenced for a study of long-term antiretroviral therapy in people with HIV. The CDR3 extends over 15 amino acids. Trimming stripped 4 bases from V and 5 bases from J, with 17 bases between. CDR1 is SGHVS and CDR2 is FQNEAQ in the germline V gene. At the survey level, the v3.0 immunoSEQ assay was run. Per-sample targets for sequencing were roughly 35,000-50,000 T-cell genomes. Some clones are missing from TCRdb's copy, which holds only in-frame ones; the method was immunoSEQ multiplex PCR. The data contain around 26,000 clones, 82% of them singletons.

The specimen was unsorted PBMCs, collected 2.9 years after starting antiretroviral therapy. This chain uses TRBV7-8 with TRBJ2-5; a weak D match, TRBD1 (6 bases). This clonotype originated in a man aged 50 or older with HIV. The CDR3 here is CASSSPYRAVETQYF. In DNA, the CDR3 is TGTGCCAGCAGCTCCCCCTACAGGGCAGTGGAGACCCAGTACTTC.